This entry is about one T cell receptor beta chain. Antigen: not known. The PCR ran on 60 Vbeta and 13 Jbeta primers. Some clones are missing from TCRdb's copy, which holds only in-frame ones; the method was immunoSEQ multiplex PCR. Its table records 35,000 to 45,000 clones. Every donor was a healthy person donating bone marrow. The data were taken from a study of cytomegalovirus exposure and HLA in healthy donors. Study conclusions and caveats: Upon later analysis, TCR association rates were observed to vary by HLA locus, being highest for DRB1 and lowest for HLA-C.

V was shortened by 8 bases and J by 4 bases, with 17 bases between the two germline ends. CDR3 length equals 14 residues. The V gene's germline CDR1 is MNHEY and CDR2 SMNVEV (reference sequence). The TCR sequence derives from a male donor in good health and CMV-seronegative. The sample consisted of PBMCs. The chain carries TRBV27 and TRBJ1-2; a weak D match, TRBD1 (5 bases). CDR3 in amino acids: CASGRMGEVYGYTF. The CDR3 DNA follows: TGTGCCAGCGGAAGGATGGGGGAGGTCTATGGCTACACCTTC.